This T cell receptor beta chain stems from a study of blood T cells in healthy people across ages. Study-wide context: Template switching retrieved approximately one barcoded beta molecule for each two T cells. Study-wide results and limits: Unsorted PBMCs ruled out conclusive naive versus antigen-experienced comparison. It was the long-lived donors that had more naive CD4+ cells and higher diversity than aged donors.

This clonotype was seen once. Its antigen is currently unknown. Per sample, at least 5.5 micrograms of total RNA were extracted. From germline, CDR1 is MGHRA and CDR2 YSYEKL. The CDR3 is 13 residues long. Between the trimmed V and J ends, which lost 3 bases and 9 bases, there was a span of 12 bases. The second PCR ran about 6 to 11 cycles with a sample-barcoded 5' primer and J-beta primers. TCRdb passed the 5' RACE reads through MiXCR, listing each CDR3 protein once. Among roughly 1.4 million distinct CDR3 sequences, roughly 60% were seen once, and the ten largest hold 6.5% to 8.5%. The sequence derives from a man aged 18-30 years in good health. The sample taken for sequencing was blood. The gene calls are TRBV4-1 and TRBJ2-1; D gene uncertain. CDR3 residues: CASSQLGSGEQFF. The DNA of the CDR3 is TGCGCCAGCAGCCAGCTCGGTAGTGGTGAGCAGTTCTTC.